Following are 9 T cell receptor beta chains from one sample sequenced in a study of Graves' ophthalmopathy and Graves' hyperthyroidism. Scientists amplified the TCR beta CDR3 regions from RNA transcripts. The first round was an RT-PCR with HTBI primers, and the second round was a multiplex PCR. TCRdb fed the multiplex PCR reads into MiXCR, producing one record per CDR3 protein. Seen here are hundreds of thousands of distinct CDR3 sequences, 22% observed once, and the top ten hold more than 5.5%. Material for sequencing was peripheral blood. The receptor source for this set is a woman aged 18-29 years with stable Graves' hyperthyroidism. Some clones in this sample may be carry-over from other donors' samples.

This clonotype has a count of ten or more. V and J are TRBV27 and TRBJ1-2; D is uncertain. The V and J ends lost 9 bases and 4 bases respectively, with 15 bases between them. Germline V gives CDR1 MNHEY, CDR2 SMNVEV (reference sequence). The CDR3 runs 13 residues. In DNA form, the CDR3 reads TGTGCCAGAGACCCCGGAGTAGTCTATGGCTACACCTTC. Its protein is CARDPGVVYGYTF.

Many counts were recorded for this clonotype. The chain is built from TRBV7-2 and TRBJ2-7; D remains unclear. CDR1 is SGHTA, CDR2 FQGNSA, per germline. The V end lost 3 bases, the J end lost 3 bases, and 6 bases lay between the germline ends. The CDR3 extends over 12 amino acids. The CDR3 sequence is CASSLRNYEQYF. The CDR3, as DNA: TGTGCCAGCAGCTTGCGGAACTACGAGCAGTACTTC.

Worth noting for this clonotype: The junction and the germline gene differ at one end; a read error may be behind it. CDR3 DNA sequence: TGTGCCTGCAGTTCGGGACAGTTGAACACTGAAGCTTTCTTT. Its translation: CACSSGQLNTEAFF. The chain couples TRBV2 to TRBJ1-1; 7 bases fit TRBD1. This CDR3 has 14 residues. From germline, CDR1 is SNHLY and CDR2 FYNNEI.

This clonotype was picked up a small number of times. The CDR3 DNA sequence: TGTGCCAGCAGTCCTAGCGGGGGGACACGGGAGCAGTACTTC. It codes for CASSPSGGTREQYF. This chain links TRBV6-1 with TRBJ2-7, with 11 bases aligning to TRBD2. The germline gives CDR1 MNHNS, CDR2 SASEGT. CDR3 length: 14 residues. V lost 5 bases to trimming and J lost 7 bases; unmatched junction nucleotides: 7.

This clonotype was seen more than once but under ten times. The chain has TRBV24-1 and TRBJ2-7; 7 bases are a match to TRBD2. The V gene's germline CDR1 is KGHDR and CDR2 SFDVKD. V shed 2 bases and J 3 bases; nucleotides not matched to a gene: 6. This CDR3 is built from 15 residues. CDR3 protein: CATSDWSGANYEQYF. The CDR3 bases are TGTGCCACCAGTGATTGGAGCGGGGCGAACTACGAGCAGTACTTC.

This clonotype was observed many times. CDR3 protein: CASNSRGRENTGELFF. CDR3 sequence (DNA): TGTGCCAGCAACTCACGAGGCAGGGAAAACACCGGGGAGCTGTTTTTT. This chain links TRBV6-1 with TRBJ2-2; maybe TRBD1 (5 bases). Germline-derived CDR1 and CDR2 are MNHNS and SASEGT. Trimming shortened V by 7 bases and J by 2 bases, and 17 bases separated the two germline ends. The CDR3 runs 16 residues.

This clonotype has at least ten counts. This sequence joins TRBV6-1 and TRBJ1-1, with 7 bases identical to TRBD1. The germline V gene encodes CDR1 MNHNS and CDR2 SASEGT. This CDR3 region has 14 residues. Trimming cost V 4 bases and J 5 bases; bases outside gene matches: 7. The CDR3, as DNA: TGTGCCAGCAGTGGACACAGGGGACGGACTGAAGCTTTCTTT. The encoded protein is CASSGHRGRTEAFF.

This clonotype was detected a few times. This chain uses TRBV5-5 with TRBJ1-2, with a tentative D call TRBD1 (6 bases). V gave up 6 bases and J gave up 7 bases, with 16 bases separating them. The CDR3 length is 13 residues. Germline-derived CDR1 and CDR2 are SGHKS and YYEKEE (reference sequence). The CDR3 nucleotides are TGTGCCAGCACCAGTCAGGGGTCACTTGGCTACACCTTC. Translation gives CASTSQGSLGYTF.

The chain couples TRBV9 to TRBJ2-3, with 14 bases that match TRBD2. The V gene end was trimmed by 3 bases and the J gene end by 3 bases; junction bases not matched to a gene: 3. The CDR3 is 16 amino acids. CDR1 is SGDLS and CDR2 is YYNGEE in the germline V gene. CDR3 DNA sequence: TGTGCCAGCAGCGGACTAGCGGGGGGGAATACAGATACGCAGTATTTT. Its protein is CASSGLAGGNTDTQYF.